This T cell receptor beta chain was recovered during a study of control samples from healthy donors and cancer patients. Sequencing used immunoSEQ multiplex PCR; TCRdb keeps in-frame clones, though not all of them. The data show some 140,000 clones, 90% to 95% seen once. The sequence derives from a man aged 35 to 55 in good health. Sequencing used blood.

The CDR3 sequence: CASRGTVNQPQHF. DNA of the CDR3: TGTGCCAGCAGAGGGACCGTAAATCAGCCCCAGCATTTT. This rearrangement joins TRBV28 to TRBJ1-5; perhaps TRBD1 as D (5 bases). The V gene lost 6 bases and the J gene lost 4 bases, with 10 bases spanning the gap. This CDR3 is built from 13 residues. In germline, CDR1 is MDHEN, CDR2 SYDVKM.